The 13 T cell receptor beta chains listed next were all sequenced from one sample in a study of patients and donors after allogeneic stem cell transplantation. TCRdb reanalysed the RT-PCR reads using MiXCR and keeps one entry per CDR3 protein. The table records 160,000 or so distinct CDR3 sequences, nearly 25% of them present only once. The sample consisted of blood, either unsorted or a sorted T cell fraction (not recorded which). These receptors originate from a human donor who was either an allogeneic HSCT recipient or a stem cell or donor lymphocyte infusion donor (not recorded which). It is not recorded whose cells these are; they may come from a transplant donor.

The table lists this clonotype with many counts. CDR3 coding DNA: TGTGCCAGCAGTTATCTAGCAGGGGGCGATGGCTACACCTTC. It specifies CASSYLAGGDGYTF. The chain carries TRBV6-5 and TRBJ1-2, with TRBD1 identical over 8 bases. CDR1 is MNHEY, CDR2 SVGAGI, per germline. V lost 3 bases, J lost 6 bases, and 6 bases stayed unmatched. This CDR3 region has 14 residues.

This clonotype was found a few times. This sequence joins TRBV18 and TRBJ2-3, with D possibly TRBD2 on 6 matching bases. Germline V gene sequence: CDR1 KGHSH, CDR2 LQKENI. The CDR3 has 16 residues. V was shortened by 3 bases and J by 4 bases, with 17 bases between the two germline ends. CDR3 loop: CASSPERAPRPDTQYF. The CDR3 nucleotides read TGTGCCAGCTCACCTGAGCGGGCACCACGACCAGATACGCAGTATTTT. Together with reference TRBV18 and TRBJ2-3, the CDR3 gives the full variable domain: NAGVMQNPRHLVRRRGQEARLRCSPMKGHSHVYWYRQLPEEGLKFMVYLQKENIIDESGMPKERFSAEFPKEGPSILRIQQVVRGDSAAYFCASSPERAPRPDTQYFGPGTRLTVL.

Many counts were recorded for this clonotype. The chain's CDR3 is CASSLGVSYGYTF. The CDR3 nucleotides read TGCGCCAGCAGCTTGGGGGTTTCCTATGGCTACACCTTC. The rearrangement uses TRBV5-1 and TRBJ1-2; D gene ambiguous. The CDR3 is 13 residues long. Between the trimmed V and J ends, which lost 0 bases and 4 bases, there was a span of 7 bases. CDR1 and CDR2 from the germline V gene are SGHRS and YFSETQ.

This chain uses TRBV6-6 with TRBJ1-2; 7 bases fit TRBD1. Trimming cost V 2 bases and J 7 bases; bases outside gene matches: 4. This CDR3 has 13 amino acids. Germline V gives CDR1 MNHNY, CDR2 SVGAGI (reference sequence). The CDR3 loop is CASSYEGASGYTF. DNA for the CDR3: TGTGCCAGCAGTTACGAGGGGGCTAGTGGCTACACCTTC.

A few counts support this clonotype. V and J are TRBV19 and TRBJ1-1; a weak D match, TRBD1 (5 bases). Trimming stripped 7 bases from V and 4 bases from J, with 10 bases between. This CDR3 comprises 12 residues. The germline gives CDR1 LNHDA, CDR2 SQIVND (reference sequence). The CDR3 region is CASIYRGTEAFF. The DNA for the CDR3 is TGTGCCAGTATTTATAGGGGCACTGAAGCTTTCTTT.

This clonotype was seen a few times. CDR3 nucleotides: TGTGCCAGCAGTTACCTCGGTCCCGCGGGACAGTTGAACACTGAAGCTTTCTTT. This gives the protein CASSYLGPAGQLNTEAFF. The chain is built from TRBV6-2 or TRBV6-3 and TRBJ1-1, with 7 bases aligning to TRBD1. Trimming removed 2 bases from V and 0 bases from J; junction bases left unmatched: 12. CDR3 length: 18 residues. CDR1 and CDR2 from the germline V gene are MNHEY and SVGEGT.

CDR3 in amino acids: CAWSSTGGEGYTF. CDR3 in DNA: TGTGCCTGGAGTTCGACAGGGGGCGAAGGCTACACCTTC. The rearrangement uses TRBV30 and TRBJ1-2, with 10 positions matching TRBD1. This CDR3 has 13 residues. V was clipped by 2 bases and J by 8 bases; unmatched bases: 5. The V gene's germline CDR1 is GTSNPN and CDR2 SVGIG (reference sequence).

This clonotype was detected a few times. The chain combines TRBV12-3 or TRBV12-4 with TRBJ1-1, with unresolved D. The V end lost 3 bases, the J end lost 1 base, and 9 bases lay between the germline ends. The length of the CDR3 is 14 residues. As DNA, the CDR3 is TGTGCCAGCAGTTTCGGGTGGGCGAACACTGAAGCTTTCTTT. Protein sequence: CASSFGWANTEAFF.

This clonotype was detected a few times. The CDR3 DNA follows: TGTGCCAGCAGCCCCCCACAGGGAATGGGTACTGAAGCTTTCTTT. It is translated as CASSPPQGMGTEAFF. This chain joins TRBV7-2 and TRBJ1-1, with D tentatively TRBD1 (6 bases). V lost 5 bases, J lost 5 bases, and 18 bases lay in between. This CDR3 is 15 amino acids long. CDR1 SGHTA and CDR2 FQGNSA come from the germline V gene.

The V and J genes are TRBV7-6 and TRBJ2-7, with 9 positions matching TRBD2. CDR3 size: 15 residues. CDR1 and CDR2 from the germline V gene are SGHVS and FNYEAQ. With V trimmed by 0 bases and J by 5 bases, 5 bases remained unmatched. The CDR3 region has the DNA TGTGCCAGCAGCTTAGCTAGCGGGAGAATCAACGAGCAGTACTTC. As protein: CASSLASGRINEQYF.

This clonotype was recorded a few times. The junction shows a germline mismatch at one end, possibly a read error. V is TRBV20-1 and J is TRBJ1-1; no definite D call. Germline V gives CDR1 DFQATT, CDR2 SNEGSKA (reference sequence). The CDR3 has 13 residues. CDR3 amino acids: CSARGLGSTEAFF. The CDR3 nucleotides read TGCAGTGCGAGAGGGTTGGGGAGCACTGAAGCTTTCTTT.

Only a few counts were recorded for this clonotype. This chain uses TRBV12-3 or TRBV12-4 with TRBJ1-5, with D maybe TRBD1 (5 bases). Trimming took off 6 bases at V and 0 bases at J, with 9 bases between the two ends. The CDR3 sequence is 14 residues long. The CDR3 DNA is TGTGCCAGCAGACAGACAGTTAGCAATCAGCCCCAGCATTTT. This encodes CASRQTVSNQPQHF.

This clonotype was observed once. This chain uses TRBV6-5 with TRBJ2-1; the match to TRBD1 covers 10 bases. The V gene's germline CDR1 is MNHEY and CDR2 SVGAGI. This CDR3 has 15 amino acids. Trimming cost V 2 bases and J 7 bases; bases outside gene matches: 5. CDR3 DNA: TGTGCCAGCAGTTACCTGGGACAGGGGCTAAATGAGCAGTTCTTC. Residues: CASSYLGQGLNEQFF.